The 21 T cell receptor beta chains below all came from one sample that was sequenced in a study of tissue T cells after allogeneic stem cell transplantation. TCRdb's copy holds only in-frame clones and misses some; the assay was immunoSEQ multiplex PCR. The table has around 51,000 clones, approximately 70% seen once. Sequencing was carried out using sorted cells pooled from one or two spleens. The receptors stem from a pool of C57BL/6 mice in good health.

For this clone: These gene names are mouse names. The DNA ends 1 residue before the CDR3 does, and the rest of the CDR3 is filled in from the germline J gene. Other DNA sequences in this specimen translate into the identical CDR3. V and J are TRBV15 and TRBJ1-1, with D uncertain. The CDR3 is 12 amino acids. Germline V CDR1 and CDR2: SGHND, FRSKSL. The V end was cut by 6 bases, the J end by 1 base, with 6 bases between. The sequenced part of the CDR3 DNA is TGTGCCAGCAGCCTTCAAAACACAGAAGTCTTC. Protein product: CASSLQNTEVF. The entire CDR3 protein reads CASSLQNTEVFF. The whole variable domain, remainder taken from reference TRBV15 and TRBJ1-1, is DAGVTQTPRHEVAEKGQTIILKCEPVSGHNDLFWYRQTKIQGLELLSYFRSKSLMEDGGAFKDRFKAEMLNSSFSTLKIQPTEPKDSAVYLCASSLQNTEVFFGKGTRLTVV.

In regard to this clone: The gene names here belong to mouse. The CDR3 is cut off 1 residue early in the read; its end comes from the germline J gene. The chain is built from TRBV19 and TRBJ1-1, with D possibly TRBD1 on 5 matching bases. The length of the CDR3 is 14 residues. CDR1 is FNHDT, CDR2 SITEND, per germline (reference sequence). The V end was cut by 2 bases, the J end by 4 bases, with 12 bases between. The part of the CDR3 DNA that was read is TGTGCCAGCAGTATGGGGGGGGATGGCACAGAAGTCTTC. This codes for CASSMGGDGTEVF. The CDR3, in full, reads CASSMGGDGTEVFF.

This clone was observed a handful of times. Gene names and germline match the mouse. The CDR3 extends 1 residue past the end of the read, so its final part is completed from the germline J gene. This rearrangement joins TRBV19 to TRBJ2-7; 11 bases match TRBD2. The J segment lost 4 bases and the V segment lost 6 bases, leaving 3 bases of the junction unmatched. Germline CDR1 is FNHDT and CDR2 is SITEND (reference sequence). The CDR3 runs to 13 residues. The sequenced CDR3 bases are TGTGCCAGCACGGACTGGGGGGATTATGAACAGTAC. Translation: CASTDWGDYEQY. The whole CDR3 reads CASTDWGDYEQYF.

With regard to this clone: Gene names denote mouse genes. The sequence runs out 1 residue before the end of the CDR3; the remainder is reconstructed from the germline J gene. The chain joins TRBV2 to TRBJ2-7; D not certain. Germline V gives CDR1 LGHNA, CDR2 YSYQKL. The CDR3 is 13 residues long. With 0 bases removed from V and 3 bases from J, the gap between germline ends came to 6 bases. CDR3 loop: CASSQDYYYEQYF. Partial CDR3 DNA: TGTGCCAGCAGCCAAGATTACTACTATGAACAGTAC.

About this clone: Mouse gene names apply. The read ends 1 residue shy of where the CDR3 ends; the end is completed using the germline J gene. The V gene is TRBV16, the J gene TRBJ2-7, with a tentative D call TRBD2 (6 bases). Trimming removed 4 bases at V and 3 bases at J, with 7 bases between. CDR1 and CDR2 (germline): SGHSA, FRNQAP. This CDR3 is built from 12 residues. The CDR3 sequence: CASSWGVYEQYF. CDR3 DNA (partial): TGTGCAAGCAGCTGGGGGGTCTATGAACAGTAC.

As to this clone: The listed genes are named as in mouse. The sequence runs out 1 residue before the end of the CDR3; the remainder is reconstructed from the germline J gene. V and J are TRBV3 and TRBJ2-1; 10 bases line up with TRBD2. Per germline, CDR1 SNHLY and CDR2 FYNGKV (reference sequence). J lost 3 bases, V lost 2 bases, and 7 bases had no gene match. The CDR3 sequence is 17 residues long. CDR3 bases read: TGTGCCAGCAGCTTAAGCTGGGGGGGCCAGGGCTATGCTGAGCAGTTC. Amino acids: CASSLSWGGQGYAEQF. The entire CDR3 sequence reads CASSLSWGGQGYAEQFF. The complete variable domain, with remaining parts taken from reference TRBV3 and TRBJ2-1, reads GPKVLQIPSHQIIDMGQMVTLNCDPVSNHLYFYWYKQILGQQMEFLVNFYNGKVMEKSKLFKDQFSVERPDGSYFTLKIQPTALEDSAVYFCASSLSWGGQGYAEQFFGPGTRLTVL.

A note on this clone: Gene labels here are mouse ones. With the read ending 1 residue before the CDR3 end, the germline J gene is used to fill in that end. The chain uses TRBV13-1 and TRBJ1-5; the D gene is possibly TRBD1 (6 bases). The V gene's germline CDR1 is NSHNY and CDR2 SYGAGN. The CDR3 consists of 13 residues. V lost 4 bases, J lost 7 bases, and 12 bases lay in between. CDR3 DNA (partial): TGTGCCAGCAGTCCCGGGACACCACAGGCTCCGCTT. Protein sequence: CASSPGTPQAPL. The whole CDR3 reads CASSPGTPQAPLF. The variable domain in full, completed from reference TRBV13-1 and TRBJ1-5, reads EAAVTQSPRNKVTVTGGNVTLSCRQTNSHNYMYWYRQDTGHGLRLIHYSYGAGNLRIGDVPDGYKATRTTQEDFFLLLELASPSQTSLYFCASSPGTPQAPLFGEGTRLSVL.

Details on this clone: Genes here carry mouse names. The sequence runs out 1 residue before the end of the CDR3; the remainder is reconstructed from the germline J gene. This chain joins TRBV3 and TRBJ2-5, with D perhaps matching TRBD2 (6 bases). Germline-derived CDR1 and CDR2 are SNHLY and FYNGKV (reference sequence). V lost 1 base and J 6 bases, leaving 11 bases between the germline ends. This CDR3 is built from 14 residues. The covered CDR3 bases are TGTGCCAGCAGCTTAGTGGGGGAGAGGGACACCCAGTAC. Translating gives CASSLVGERDTQY. The CDR3, in full, reads CASSLVGERDTQYF. Supplemented by reference TRBV3 and TRBJ2-5, the full variable domain reads GPKVLQIPSHQIIDMGQMVTLNCDPVSNHLYFYWYKQILGQQMEFLVNFYNGKVMEKSKLFKDQFSVERPDGSYFTLKIQPTALEDSAVYFCASSLVGERDTQYFGPGTRLLVL.

This clone was found a few times. Gene names refer to mouse genes. The sequence runs out 1 residue before the end of the CDR3; the remainder is reconstructed from the germline J gene. The rearrangement links TRBV29 to TRBJ2-7; 9 positions agree with TRBD1. The junction had 0 bases not matched to a gene; V was cut back by 4 bases and J by 2 bases. Per the germline V gene, CDR1 is MSHET and CDR2 is SYDVDS. CDR3 size: 13 residues. CDR3 DNA (partial): TGTGCTAGCAGTTACAGGGGGCCCTATGAACAGTAC. Translated, it gives CASSYRGPYEQY. The CDR3, in full, reads CASSYRGPYEQYF.

In regard to this clone: All gene names here are mouse names. Sequencing ends 1 residue short of the CDR3 end; the germline J gene provides the rest. The chain has TRBV29 and TRBJ2-4; 8 bases map to TRBD2. With 3 bases clipped from V and 0 bases from J, the junction kept 5 bases outside the gene matches. CDR3 length: 16 amino acids. Germline CDR1 reads MSHET; CDR2 reads SYDVDS. The CDR3 DNA, read in part, is TGTGCTAGCAGTTTTAACTGGGGGACTAGTCAAAACACCTTGTAC. Residues: CASSFNWGTSQNTLY. The full CDR3 is CASSFNWGTSQNTLYF.

This clone has a handful of counts. Gene names and germline match the mouse. The read stops 1 residue short of the end of the CDR3; the missing end is completed from the germline J gene. The chain combines TRBV19 with TRBJ2-7; no clear D gene. V lost 2 bases, J lost 4 bases, and 7 bases lay in between. This CDR3 has 12 amino acids. Germline V gives CDR1 FNHDT, CDR2 SITEND (reference sequence). This CDR3 is CASSIYQYEQYF. The covered CDR3 bases are TGTGCCAGCAGTATTTACCAATATGAACAGTAC.

Remarks on this clone: Gene names denote mouse genes. The sequenced fragment ends 1 residue before the CDR3 boundary, so the rest is inferred from the germline J gene. The chain combines TRBV19 with TRBJ1-3, with D unclear. The germline V gene encodes CDR1 FNHDT and CDR2 SITEND (reference sequence). V was cut by 0 bases and J by 0 bases, with 10 bases left in between. CDR3 length: 16 amino acids. The CDR3 loop reads CASSIGKTSSGNTLYF. CDR3 bases read: TGTGCCAGCAGTATAGGAAAGACCAGTTCTGGAAATACGCTCTAT.

In the case of this clone: Genes here carry mouse names. The CDR3 is cut off 1 residue early in the read; its end comes from the germline J gene. V and J are TRBV21 and TRBJ2-7; 8 bases map to TRBD2. TRBV21 is an ORF, and what it does is uncertain. The CDR3 sequence is 13 residues long. J gave up 7 bases and V 2 bases, and 4 bases lay outside the gene matches. CDR3 residues: CASSQGGGGEQYF. CDR3 DNA (partial): TGTGCTAGCAGTCAAGGGGGGGGCGGCGAACAGTAC.

This clone was picked up a small number of times. Mouse names are used for the genes. Other DNA sequences in this sample translate to the same CDR3. The part of the CDR3 DNA that was read is TGTGCCAGCAGTTTTGGGGTCTCCTATGAACAGTAC. It translates to CASSFGVSYEQY. The whole CDR3 protein is CASSFGVSYEQYF. J is TRBJ2-7 and V is TRBV15, with a tentative D call TRBD2 (5 bases). The read finishes 1 residue shy of the CDR3 end, and the germline J gene is used to complete it. Trimming shortened V by 3 bases and J by 0 bases, and 6 bases separated the two germline ends. CDR3 length: 13 amino acids. The germline CDR1 and CDR2 sequences are SGHND and FRSKSL.

Regarding this clone: Mouse germline and gene names are used. With the read ending 1 residue before the CDR3 end, the germline J gene is used to fill in that end. The chain is built from TRBV19 and TRBJ2-5; no clear D gene. The V gene lost 0 bases and the J gene lost 1 base, with 9 bases spanning the gap. The CDR3 loop spans 15 amino acids. Germline lookup yields CDR1 FNHDT and CDR2 SITEND (reference sequence). The part of the CDR3 DNA that was read is TGTGCCAGCAGTATAGGGGGAAAGGACCAAGACACCCAGTAC. Translated: CASSIGGKDQDTQY. The complete CDR3 reads CASSIGGKDQDTQYF.

On this clone: Genes and germline come from the mouse. The read comes to an end 1 residue before the CDR3 does, leaving the germline J gene to fill in the end. The chain has TRBV31 and TRBJ1-1; D is uncertain. Germline loops: CDR1 GKSSPN, CDR2 SITVG. The CDR3 has 11 amino acids. V lost 0 bases to trimming and J lost 5 bases, with 4 bases between them. The CDR3 loop is CAWSLETEVFF. Incomplete CDR3 DNA: TGTGCCTGGAGTCTGGAGACAGAAGTCTTC. The whole variable domain, remainder taken from reference TRBV31 and TRBJ1-1, is AQTIHQWPVAEIKAVGSPLSLGCTIKGKSSPNLYWYWQATGGTLQQLFYSITVGQVESVVQLNLSASRPKDDQFILSTEKLLLSHSGFYLCAWSLETEVFFGKGTRLTVV.

For this clone: Gene labels here are mouse ones. The CDR3 end is not reached by the read, which stops 1 residue before it; the germline J gene fills it in. The rearrangement links TRBV19 to TRBJ1-6; 7 bases are shared with TRBD1. TRBJ1-6 is an open reading frame, and its role is uncertain. Unmatched junction bases numbered 9, after V lost 5 bases and J lost 7 bases. Per germline, CDR1 FNHDT and CDR2 SITEND (reference sequence). The CDR3 sequence is 15 residues long. The DNA read from the CDR3 is TGTGCCAGCAGCCCCCAGACAGGGTGGAATTCGCCCCTCTAC. Amino acid sequence: CASSPQTGWNSPLY. The whole CDR3 protein is CASSPQTGWNSPLYF.

About this clone: These gene names are mouse names. The read terminates 1 residue before the CDR3 end, so the remaining end is supplied by the germline J gene. This sequence joins TRBV3 and TRBJ2-7, with 13 bases fitting TRBD2. The CDR3 sequence is 13 residues long. The V gene's germline CDR1 is SNHLY and CDR2 FYNGKV (reference sequence). V trimming: 5 bases; J trimming: 5 bases; junction bases outside the gene matches: 0. The sequenced CDR3 bases are TGTGCCAGCAGCGGGACTGGGGGGGATGAACAGTAC. Its translation is CASSGTGGDEQY. The CDR3 in its entirety is CASSGTGGDEQYF.

The table lists this clone with a few counts. Gene and germline names: mouse. The read terminates 1 residue before the CDR3 end, so the remaining end is supplied by the germline J gene. V gene TRBV13-3 combines with J gene TRBJ2-7; TRBD1 might be the D (6 bases). Germline-derived CDR1 and CDR2 are NNHDY and SYVADS. This CDR3 comprises 14 residues. Trimming cost V 5 bases and J 0 bases, with 12 bases left between them. CDR3 DNA, as far as it was read: TGTGCCAGCAGGGATAGGGGGTTCTCCTATGAACAGTAC. It yields the protein CASRDRGFSYEQY. The complete CDR3 reads CASRDRGFSYEQYF.

Comment on this clone: Gene names denote mouse genes. The CDR3 extends 1 residue past the end of the read, so its final part is completed from the germline J gene. V usage is TRBV31 and J usage is TRBJ2-2; 11 nucleotides line up with TRBD2. Germline assignment: CDR1 GKSSPN and CDR2 SITVG. Trimming cost V 3 bases and J 2 bases; bases outside gene matches: 2. This CDR3 comprises 15 residues. The covered CDR3 bases are TGTGCCTGGAGGGACTGGGGGGTCAACACCGGGCAGCTCTAC. Encoded protein: CAWRDWGVNTGQLY. The whole CDR3 region reads CAWRDWGVNTGQLYF.

A remark on this clone: Here the gene names and germline are mouse. The read comes to an end 1 residue before the CDR3 does, leaving the germline J gene to fill in the end. At the DNA level, this CDR3 is encoded by other sequences in the same sample as well. The chain couples TRBV19 to TRBJ2-4; possibly TRBD1 for D (6 bases). Trimming removed 1 base from V and 5 bases from J, with 8 bases in between. Germline V gene lookup returns CDR1 FNHDT and CDR2 SITEND (reference sequence). The CDR3 spans 13 residues. The CDR3: CASSIPQGNTLYF. The sequenced part of the CDR3 DNA is TGTGCCAGCAGTATACCACAGGGAAACACCTTGTAC.